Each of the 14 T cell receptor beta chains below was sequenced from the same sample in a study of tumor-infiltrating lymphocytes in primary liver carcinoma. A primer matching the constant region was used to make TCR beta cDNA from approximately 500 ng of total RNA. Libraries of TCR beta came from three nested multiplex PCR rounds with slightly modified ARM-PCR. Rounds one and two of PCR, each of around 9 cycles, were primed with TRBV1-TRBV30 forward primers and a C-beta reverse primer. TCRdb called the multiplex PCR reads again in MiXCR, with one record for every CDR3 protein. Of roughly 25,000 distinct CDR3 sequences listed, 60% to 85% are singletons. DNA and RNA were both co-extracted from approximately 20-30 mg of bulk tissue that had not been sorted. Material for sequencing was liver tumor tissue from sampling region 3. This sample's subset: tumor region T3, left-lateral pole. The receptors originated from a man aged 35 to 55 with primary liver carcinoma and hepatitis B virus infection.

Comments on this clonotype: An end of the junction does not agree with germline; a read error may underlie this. The DNA for the CDR3 is TGTACCAGCAGCCTATTAAACTCGGATATGCAGTGTTTT. Protein sequence: CTSSLLNSDMQCF. The V gene is TRBV14, the J gene TRBJ2-3; D uncertain. CDR3 length equals 13 residues. CDR1 is SGHDN and CDR2 is FVKESK in the germline V gene.

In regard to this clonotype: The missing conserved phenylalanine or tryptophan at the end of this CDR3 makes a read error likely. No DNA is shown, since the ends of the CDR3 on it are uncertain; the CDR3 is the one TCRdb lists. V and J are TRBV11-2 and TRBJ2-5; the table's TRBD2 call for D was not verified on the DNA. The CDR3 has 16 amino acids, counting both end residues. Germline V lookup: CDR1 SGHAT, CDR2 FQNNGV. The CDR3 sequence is CASSQTPGGGKETHYY.

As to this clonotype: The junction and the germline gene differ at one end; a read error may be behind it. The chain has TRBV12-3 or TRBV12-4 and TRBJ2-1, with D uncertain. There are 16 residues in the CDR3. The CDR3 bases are TGTGCCAGTAGCTGCACCGCTGGAAACCTTTACAATGAGCAGTTATTC. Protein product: CASSCTAGNLYNEQLF.

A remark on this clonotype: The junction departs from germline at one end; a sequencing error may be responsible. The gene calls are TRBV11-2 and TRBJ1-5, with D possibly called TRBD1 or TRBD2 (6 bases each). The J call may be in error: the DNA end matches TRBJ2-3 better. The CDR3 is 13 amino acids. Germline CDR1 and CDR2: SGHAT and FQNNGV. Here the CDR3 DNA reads TGTGCCAACAGCCTAAATAGCGGACAGCCCCAGTATTTT. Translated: CANSLNSGQPQYF.

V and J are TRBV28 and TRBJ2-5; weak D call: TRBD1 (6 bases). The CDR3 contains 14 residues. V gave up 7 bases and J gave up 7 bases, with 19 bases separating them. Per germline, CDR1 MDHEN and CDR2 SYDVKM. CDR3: CASTFYDRRGTQYF. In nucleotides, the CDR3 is TGTGCCAGCACTTTCTATGACAGGCGCGGGACCCAGTACTTC.

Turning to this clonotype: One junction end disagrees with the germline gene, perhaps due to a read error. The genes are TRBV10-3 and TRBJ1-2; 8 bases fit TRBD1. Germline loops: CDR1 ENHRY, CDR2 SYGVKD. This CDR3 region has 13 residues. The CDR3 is CAISERQGYGHSF. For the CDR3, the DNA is TGTGCCATCAGTGAAAGACAGGGGTATGGCCACTCCTTC.

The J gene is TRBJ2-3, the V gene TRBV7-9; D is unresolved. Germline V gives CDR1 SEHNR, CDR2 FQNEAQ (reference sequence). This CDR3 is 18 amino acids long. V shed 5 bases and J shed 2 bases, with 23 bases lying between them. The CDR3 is CASSTSSWQSINTDTQYF. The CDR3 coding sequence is TGTGCCAGCAGCACCAGTAGCTGGCAGTCAATTAACACAGATACGCAGTATTTT.

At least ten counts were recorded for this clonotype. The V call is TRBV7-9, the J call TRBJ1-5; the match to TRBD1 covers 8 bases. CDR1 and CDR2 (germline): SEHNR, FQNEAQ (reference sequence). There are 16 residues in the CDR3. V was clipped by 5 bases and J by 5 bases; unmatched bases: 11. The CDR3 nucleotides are TGTGCCAGCAGCCAGTGGACAGGGTTGATTGATCAGCCCCAGCATTTT. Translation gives CASSQWTGLIDQPQHF. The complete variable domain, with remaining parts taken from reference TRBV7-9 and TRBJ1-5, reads DTGVSQNPRHKITKRGQNVTFRCDPISEHNRLYWYRQTLGQGPEFLTYFQNEAQLEKSRLLSDRFSAERPKGSFSTLEIQRTEQGDSAMYLCASSQWTGLIDQPQHFGDGTRLSIL.

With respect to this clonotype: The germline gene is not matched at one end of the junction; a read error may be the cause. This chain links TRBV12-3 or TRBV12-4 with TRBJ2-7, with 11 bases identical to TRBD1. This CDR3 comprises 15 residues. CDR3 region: CDSSLGQGAIYDQYF. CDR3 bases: TGTGACAGCAGTTTAGGACAGGGGGCCATCTATGACCAGTACTTC.

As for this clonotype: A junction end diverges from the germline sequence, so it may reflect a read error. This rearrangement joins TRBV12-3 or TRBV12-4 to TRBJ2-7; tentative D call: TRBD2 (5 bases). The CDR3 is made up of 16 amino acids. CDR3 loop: CTSGLMGSGSSYEQYF. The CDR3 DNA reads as TGTACCAGCGGTTTAATGGGCTCCGGTAGCTCTTACGAGCAGTACTTC.

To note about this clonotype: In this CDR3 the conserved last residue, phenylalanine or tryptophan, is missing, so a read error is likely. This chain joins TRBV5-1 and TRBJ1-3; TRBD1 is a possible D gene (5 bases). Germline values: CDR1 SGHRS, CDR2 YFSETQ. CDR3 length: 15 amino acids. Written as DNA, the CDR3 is TGCACCAGTAGCCAAAACAGGAATACTGGAAACGCCATATATCTT. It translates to CTSSQNRNTGNAIYL.

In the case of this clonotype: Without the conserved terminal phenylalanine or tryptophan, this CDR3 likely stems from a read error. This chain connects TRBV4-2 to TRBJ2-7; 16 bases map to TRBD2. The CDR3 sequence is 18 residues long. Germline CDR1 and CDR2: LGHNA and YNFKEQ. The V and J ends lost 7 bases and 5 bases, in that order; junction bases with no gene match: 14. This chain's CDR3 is CASIGQPGLAGGPHEQYL. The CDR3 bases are TGTGCCAGCATTGGACAACCGGGACTAGCGGGAGGGCCACACGAGCAGTACTTA.

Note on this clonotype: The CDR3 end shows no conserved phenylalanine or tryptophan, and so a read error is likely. The CDR3, as DNA: TGTACTAGTGGCCCCGCGGGCAGCACAGATACGCAGTATCTT. The encoded protein is CTSGPAGSTDTQYL. The chain carries TRBV12-5 and TRBJ2-3; tentatively, D is TRBD2 (5 bases). The CDR3 sequence is 14 residues long. Germline CDR1 and CDR2: LGHNT and FRNRAP.

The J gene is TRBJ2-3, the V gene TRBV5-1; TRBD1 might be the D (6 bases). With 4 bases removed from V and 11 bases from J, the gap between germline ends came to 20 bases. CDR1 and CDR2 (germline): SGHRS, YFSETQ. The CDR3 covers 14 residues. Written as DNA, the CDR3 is TGCGCCAGCAGCGAGGGACACCCCACAGATGTGCAGTATTTT. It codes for CASSEGHPTDVQYF.